The entry below describes one T cell receptor (beta chain). Its antigen remains unidentified. The sample is drawn from a study of shared clonotypes between healthy human individuals. General study points: Unshared clonotypes carried lower generation probabilities than those common to all four donors.

Clones were read by immunoSEQ multiplex PCR, and TCRdb kept only the in-frame ones, dropping some. The sample lists around 1.1 million clones, about 80% occurring once. With 4 bases clipped from V and 3 bases from J, the junction kept 11 bases outside the gene matches. Germline V lookup: CDR1 SGHVS, CDR2 FQNEAQ. The CDR3 runs 17 residues. Specimen: memory CD4+ T cells from PBMCs. Noted subset: CD45RA-negative fraction. The sequence was collected from a man between 18 and 35 years old in good health. Some clones in this sample may be carry-over from other donors' samples. The rearrangement uses TRBV7-8 and TRBJ2-2; 7 nucleotides line up with TRBD1. The CDR3 DNA reads as TGTGCCAGCAGCTCTAGGGGGATGACAGGGTACACCGGGGAGCTGTTTTTT. It is translated as CASSSRGMTGYTGELFF.